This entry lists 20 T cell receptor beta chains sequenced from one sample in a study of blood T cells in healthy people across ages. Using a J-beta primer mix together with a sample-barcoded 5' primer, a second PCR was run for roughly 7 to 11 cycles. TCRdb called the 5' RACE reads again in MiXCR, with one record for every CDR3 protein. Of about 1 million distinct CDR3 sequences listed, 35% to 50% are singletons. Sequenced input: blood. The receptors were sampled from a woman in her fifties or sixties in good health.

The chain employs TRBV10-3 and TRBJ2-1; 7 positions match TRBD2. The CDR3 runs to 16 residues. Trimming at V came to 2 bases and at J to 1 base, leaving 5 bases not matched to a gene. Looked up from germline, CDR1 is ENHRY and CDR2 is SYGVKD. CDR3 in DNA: TGTGCCATCAGTGAGCTGCTAGCGGCTTCCTACAATGAGCAGTTCTTC. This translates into CAISELLAASYNEQFF.

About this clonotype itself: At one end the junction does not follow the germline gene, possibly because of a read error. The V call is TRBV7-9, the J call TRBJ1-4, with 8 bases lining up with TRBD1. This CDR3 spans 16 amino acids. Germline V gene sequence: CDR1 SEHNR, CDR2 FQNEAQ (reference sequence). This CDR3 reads CASSPADRVANGKLFF. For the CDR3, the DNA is TGTGCCAGCAGCCCCGCGGACAGGGTCGCTAATGGAAAACTGTTTTTT.

This CDR3 reads CSATDLGITDTQYF. In nucleotides, the CDR3 is TGCAGCGCCACCGATCTAGGCATAACAGATACGCAGTATTTT. The chain combines TRBV29-1 with TRBJ2-3; no clear D. The CDR3 loop spans 14 amino acids. V was trimmed by 7 bases and J by 3 bases, leaving 17 bases between them. CDR1 and CDR2 from the germline V gene are SQVTM and ANQGSEA.

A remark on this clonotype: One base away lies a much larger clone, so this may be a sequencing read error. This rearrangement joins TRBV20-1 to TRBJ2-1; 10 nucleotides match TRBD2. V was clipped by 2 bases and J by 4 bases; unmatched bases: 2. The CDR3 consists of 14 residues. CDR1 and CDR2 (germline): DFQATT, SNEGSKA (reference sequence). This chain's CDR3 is CSARQAGGYNEQFF. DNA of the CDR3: TGCAGTGCTAGACAAGCGGGAGGGTACAATGAGCAGTTCTTC.

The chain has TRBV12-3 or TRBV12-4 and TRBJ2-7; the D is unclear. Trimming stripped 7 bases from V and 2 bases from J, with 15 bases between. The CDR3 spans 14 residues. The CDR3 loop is CASTPRGFPYEQYF. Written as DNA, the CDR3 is TGTGCCAGCACTCCTCGTGGGTTTCCCTACGAGCAGTACTTC.

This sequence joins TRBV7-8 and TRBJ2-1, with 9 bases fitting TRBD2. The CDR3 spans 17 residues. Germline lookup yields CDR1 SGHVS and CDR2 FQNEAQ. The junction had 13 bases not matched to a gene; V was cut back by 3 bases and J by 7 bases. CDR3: CASSLYRGASGINEQFF. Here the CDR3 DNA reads TGTGCCAGCAGCTTGTATCGTGGTGCTAGCGGGATTAATGAGCAGTTCTTC. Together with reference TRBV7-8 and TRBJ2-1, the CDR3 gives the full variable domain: GAGVSQSPRYKVAKRGQDVALRCDPISGHVSLFWYQQALGQGPEFLTYFQNEAQLDKSGLPSDRFFAERPEGSVSTLKIQRTQQEDSAVYLCASSLYRGASGINEQFFGPGTRLTVL.

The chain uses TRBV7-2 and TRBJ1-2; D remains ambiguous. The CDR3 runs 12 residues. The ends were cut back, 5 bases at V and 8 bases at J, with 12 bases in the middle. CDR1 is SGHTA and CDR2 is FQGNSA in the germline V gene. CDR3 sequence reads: CASSIQPGGYTF. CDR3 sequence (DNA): TGTGCCAGCAGCATACAACCGGGAGGCTACACCTTC.

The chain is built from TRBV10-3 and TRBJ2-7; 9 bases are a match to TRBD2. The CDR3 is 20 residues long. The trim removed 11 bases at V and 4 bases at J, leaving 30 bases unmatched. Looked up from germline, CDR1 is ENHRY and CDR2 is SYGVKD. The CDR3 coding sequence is TGTGCCTCCATAAAAACCCCAACAGGGGAGAAGCGGGAGGTAGGGTACGAGCAGTACTTC. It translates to CASIKTPTGEKREVGYEQYF.

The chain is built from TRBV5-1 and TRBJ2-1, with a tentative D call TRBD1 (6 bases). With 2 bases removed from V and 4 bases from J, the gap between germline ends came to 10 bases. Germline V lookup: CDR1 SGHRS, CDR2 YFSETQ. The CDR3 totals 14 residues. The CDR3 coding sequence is TGCGCCAGCAGCTTCGACAGGAGATACAATGAGCAGTTCTTC. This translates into CASSFDRRYNEQFF.

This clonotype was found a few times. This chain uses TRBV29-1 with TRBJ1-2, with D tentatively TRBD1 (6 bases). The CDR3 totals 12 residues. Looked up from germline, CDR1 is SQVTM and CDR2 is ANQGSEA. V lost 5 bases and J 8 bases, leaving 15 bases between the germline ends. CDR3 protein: CSVLRGEEGYTF. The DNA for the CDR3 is TGCAGCGTTTTGAGGGGGGAGGAAGGCTACACCTTC.

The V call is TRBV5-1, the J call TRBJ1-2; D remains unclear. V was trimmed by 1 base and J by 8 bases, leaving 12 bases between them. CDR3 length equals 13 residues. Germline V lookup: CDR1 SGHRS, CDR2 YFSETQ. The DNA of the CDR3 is TGCGCCAGCAGCTTGTTAGCAGATGGAGGCTACACCTTC. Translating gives CASSLLADGGYTF. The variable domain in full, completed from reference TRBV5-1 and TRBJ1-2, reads KAGVTQTPRYLIKTRGQQVTLSCSPISGHRSVSWYQQTPGQGLQFLFEYFSETQRNKGNFPGRFSGRQFSNSRSEMNVSTLELGDSALYLCASSLLADGGYTFGSGTRLTVV.

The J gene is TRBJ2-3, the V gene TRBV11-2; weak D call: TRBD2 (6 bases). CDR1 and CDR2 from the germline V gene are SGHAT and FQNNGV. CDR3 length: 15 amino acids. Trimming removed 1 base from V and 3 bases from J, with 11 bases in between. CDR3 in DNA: TGTGCCAGCAGCTTAGCCGGCGGGATGACAGATACGCAGTATTTT. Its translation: CASSLAGGMTDTQYF.

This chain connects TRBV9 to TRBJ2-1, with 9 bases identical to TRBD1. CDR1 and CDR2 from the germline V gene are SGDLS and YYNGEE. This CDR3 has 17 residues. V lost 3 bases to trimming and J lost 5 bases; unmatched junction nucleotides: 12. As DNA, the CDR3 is TGTGCCAGCAGCGCCCCTGGGTCGGGACAGGGAAACAATGAGCAGTTCTTC. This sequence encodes CASSAPGSGQGNNEQFF.

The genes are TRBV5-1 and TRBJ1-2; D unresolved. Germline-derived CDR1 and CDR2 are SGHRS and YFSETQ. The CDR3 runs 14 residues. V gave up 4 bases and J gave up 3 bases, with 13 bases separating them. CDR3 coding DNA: TGCGCCAGCAGCGCCAGCCCTGGGGACTATGGCTACACCTTC. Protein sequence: CASSASPGDYGYTF.

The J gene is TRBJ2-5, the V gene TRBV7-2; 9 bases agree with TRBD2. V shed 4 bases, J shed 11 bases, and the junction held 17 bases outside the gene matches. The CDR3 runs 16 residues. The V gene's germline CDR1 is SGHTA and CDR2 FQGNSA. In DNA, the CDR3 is TGTGCCAGCAGCTCCTTAGCGGGAGTGGGGGGAAATGAGCAGTACTTC. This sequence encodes CASSSLAGVGGNEQYF.

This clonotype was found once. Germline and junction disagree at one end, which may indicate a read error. In nucleotides, the CDR3 is TGTACCAGCAGTCAAGGGTGGGAGCAGTACTTC. Encoded protein: CTSSQGWEQYF. The chain has TRBV27 and TRBJ2-4; D perhaps matches TRBD2 (5 bases). Per germline, CDR1 MNHEY and CDR2 SMNVEV (reference sequence). The CDR3 runs to 11 residues.

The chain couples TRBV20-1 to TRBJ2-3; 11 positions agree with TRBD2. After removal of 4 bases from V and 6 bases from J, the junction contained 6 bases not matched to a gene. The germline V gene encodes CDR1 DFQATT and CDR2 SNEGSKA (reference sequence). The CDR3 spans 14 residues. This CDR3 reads CSAIIAGGGDTQYF. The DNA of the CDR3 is TGCAGTGCTATCATAGCGGGAGGGGGGGATACGCAGTATTTT.

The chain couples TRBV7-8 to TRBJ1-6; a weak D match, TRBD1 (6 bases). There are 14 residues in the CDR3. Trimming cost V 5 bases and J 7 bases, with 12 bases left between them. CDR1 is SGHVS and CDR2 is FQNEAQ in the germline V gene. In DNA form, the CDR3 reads TGTGCCAGCAGCCTAGGACAGCTGAATTCACCCCTCCACTTT. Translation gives CASSLGQLNSPLHF.

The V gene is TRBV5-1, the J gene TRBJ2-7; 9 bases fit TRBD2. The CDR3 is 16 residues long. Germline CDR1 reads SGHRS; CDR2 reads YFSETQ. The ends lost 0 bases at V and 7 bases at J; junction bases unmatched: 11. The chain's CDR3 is CASSLASGLAINEQYF. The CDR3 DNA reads TGCGCCAGCAGCTTGGCCTCGGGACTAGCTATCAATGAGCAGTACTTC. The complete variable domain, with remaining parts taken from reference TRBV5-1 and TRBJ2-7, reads KAGVTQTPRYLIKTRGQQVTLSCSPISGHRSVSWYQQTPGQGLQFLFEYFSETQRNKGNFPGRFSGRQFSNSRSEMNVSTLELGDSALYLCASSLASGLAINEQYFGPGTRLTVT.

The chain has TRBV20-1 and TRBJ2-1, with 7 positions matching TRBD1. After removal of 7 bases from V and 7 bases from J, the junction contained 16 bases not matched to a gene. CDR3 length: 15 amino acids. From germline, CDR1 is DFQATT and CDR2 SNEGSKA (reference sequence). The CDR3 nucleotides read TGCAGTGTCCTTGACAGGGAGCGAGTGGGGAATGAGCAGTTCTTC. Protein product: CSVLDRERVGNEQFF.